The clone carrying this T cell receptor (beta chain) was observed a handful of times. No antigen is known for it. Per germline, CDR1 SGHTA and CDR2 FQGNSA. The CDR3 length is 12 residues. V was pared by 2 bases and J by 8 bases, with 4 bases between. This sample is part of a study of T-cell memory formation after mild COVID-19. Study at large: Largely donor-specific sequence clusters came from a couple of donors. Study-wide results and caveats: Clones that got smaller from day 15 to 85 had even CD4/CD8, while clones growing later tipped toward CD4+. CD4+ contracting clones were mainly CM and EM; CD8+ ones, EMRA. Several responding clones turned up in pre-infection memory, indicating that cross-reactive memory may have taken part.

TCRdb called the 5' RACE reads again in MiXCR, with one record for every CDR3 protein. The sample consists of about 250,000 distinct CDR3 sequences, 16% of them appearing once. The sequenced sample was PBMCs or a T cell subset sorted from them (not recorded which). J is TRBJ1-6 and V is TRBV7-2, with D uncertain. The clonotype comes from a young man who had mild COVID-19 (a few samples of this study predate the infection). Cell type and time point are not known. CDR3 residues: CASSLMDSPLHF. The DNA for the CDR3 is TGTGCCAGCAGCTTAATGGATTCACCCCTCCACTTT.